This T cell receptor (beta chain) was profiled in a study of CD8+ T cells in alopecia areata. Study details: The investigators scored severity in treated patients by the percentage of affected scalp area. Overall study results and limits: Many expanded lesional clones persisted during tofacitinib (in both scalp and blood).

In regard to this clone: As yet, its antigen is unknown.

Reverse transcription of extracted RNA yielded cDNA, which provided the sequencing template. Profiled with immunoSEQ multiplex PCR; TCRdb holds only in-frame clones, not every one. The sample yields 150,000 to 200,000 clones, roughly 60% seen once. Indicated treatment: oral pan-JAK inhibitor, 5-10 mg twice daily. The TCR comes from a human donor with alopecia areata. The sequencing used CD4+ T cells sorted from blood, collected at roughly week 49, from a patient treated with tofacitinib.

CDR3 loop: CASSPRPYGNNEQFF. CDR3 DNA sequence: TGTGCCAGCAGTCCGCGCCCCTATGGAAACAATGAGCAGTTCTTC. The V and J genes are TRBV6-5 and TRBJ2-1; no reliable D call. This CDR3 comprises 15 residues. Germline V lookup: CDR1 MNHEY, CDR2 SVGAGI. V lost 5 bases, J lost 5 bases, and 16 bases lay in between.